A single sample gave rise to the 32 T cell receptor beta chains below, sequenced in a study of T-cell reconstitution after alpha-beta-depleted transplantation in children. The library targeted TCRbeta and was prepared with unique molecular identifiers. TCRdb called the PCR reads again in MiXCR, with one record for every CDR3 protein. This sample has about 610,000 distinct CDR3 sequences, with more than 20% found just once. Here the sequenced sample was PBMCs, taken before TCRalphabeta/CD19-depleted stem cell transplant. Receptors originate from a boy less than two years old with Wiskott-Aldrich syndrome, due to receive a stem cell transplant.

This clonotype was detected many times. This rearrangement joins TRBV28 to TRBJ2-5; 8 nucleotides align to TRBD1. V lost 5 bases, J lost 1 base, and 3 bases stayed unmatched. This CDR3 spans 14 amino acids. Looked up from germline, CDR1 is MDHEN and CDR2 is SYDVKM. The DNA of the CDR3 is TGTGCCAGCAGTGGGACAGGAGCCCAAGAGACCCAGTACTTC. It encodes CASSGTGAQETQYF.

V and J are TRBV7-2 and TRBJ1-1; 7 nucleotides align to TRBD1. Germline CDR1 reads SGHTA; CDR2 reads FQGNSA. With 5 bases clipped from V and 0 bases from J, the junction kept 6 bases outside the gene matches. The CDR3 is made up of 15 amino acids. The CDR3 coding sequence is TGTGCCAGCAGCCGAACAGGGGTCATGAACACTGAAGCTTTCTTT. Translating it yields CASSRTGVMNTEAFF. Filled out from reference TRBV7-2 and TRBJ1-1, the complete variable domain reads GAGVSQSPSNKVTEKGKDVELRCDPISGHTALYWYRQSLGQGLEFLIYFQGNSAPDKSGLPSDRFSAERTGGSVSTLTIQRTQQEDSAVYLCASSRTGVMNTEAFFGQGTRLTVV.

The genes are TRBV12-3 or TRBV12-4 and TRBJ2-3, with TRBD2 matching 14 bases. Trimming took 5 bases from V and 5 from J; bases not matched to a gene: 6. CDR3 length: 16 amino acids. This CDR3 reads CASSPGTSGRRDTQYF. In DNA, the CDR3 is TGTGCCAGCAGTCCCGGGACTAGCGGGAGACGAGATACGCAGTATTTT.

The rearrangement joins TRBV6-1 to TRBJ2-7, with TRBD1 identical over 8 bases. V trimming: 6 bases; J trimming: 3 bases; junction bases outside the gene matches: 7. The CDR3 runs to 14 residues. Germline CDR1 reads MNHNS; CDR2 reads SASEGT. The DNA of the CDR3 is TGTGCCAGCAGCCAGGACAGGGTCTTCTACGAGCAGTACTTC. Its protein product is CASSQDRVFYEQYF.

This clonotype has just a few counts. The chain has TRBV15 and TRBJ2-7; D not resolved. The CDR3 contains 11 residues. Germline lookup yields CDR1 LNHNV and CDR2 YYDKDF (reference sequence). The ends were cut back, 3 bases at V and 2 bases at J, with 2 bases in the middle. Written as DNA, the CDR3 is TGTGCCACCAGCAGTGCCTACGAGCAGTACTTC. This sequence encodes CATSSAYEQYF. The full variable domain, in which reference TRBV15 and TRBJ2-7 provide the parts outside the CDR3, is DAMVIQNPRYQVTQFGKPVTLSCSQTLNHNVMYWYQQKSSQAPKLLFHYYDKDFNNEADTPDNFQSRRPNTSFCFLDIRSPGLGDTAMYLCATSSAYEQYFGPGTRLTVT.

A few counts support this clonotype. The V call is TRBV7-6, the J call TRBJ2-1; 10 bases agree with TRBD2. The CDR3 runs 17 residues. Germline CDR1 reads SGHVS; CDR2 reads FNYEAQ. The trim removed 0 bases at V and 0 bases at J, leaving 2 bases unmatched. The CDR3 nucleotides are TGTGCCAGCAGCTTAGCTACTAGCGGGATCTCCTACAATGAGCAGTTCTTC. Translated: CASSLATSGISYNEQFF.

Only a few counts were recorded for this clonotype. V gene TRBV5-1 combines with J gene TRBJ2-5, with D possibly matching TRBD2 (5 bases). The CDR3 is 16 residues long. Trimming pared 0 bases from V and 11 bases from J, leaving 23 bases between. Germline V gene sequence: CDR1 SGHRS, CDR2 YFSETQ. CDR3 protein: CASSLEDPRGYSAQYF. The DNA for the CDR3 is TGCGCCAGCAGCTTGGAGGACCCGCGAGGATATAGCGCACAGTACTTC.

The chain is built from TRBV27 and TRBJ2-1; possibly TRBD2 for D (6 bases). Germline V gene lookup returns CDR1 MNHEY and CDR2 SMNVEV (reference sequence). V was shortened by 5 bases and J by 1 base, with 12 bases between the two germline ends. The CDR3 extends over 15 amino acids. The CDR3 nucleotides are TGTGCCAGCAGTACGGGACTGCTTTCCTACAATGAGCAGTTCTTC. Translating gives CASSTGLLSYNEQFF.

Written as DNA, the CDR3 is TGTGCCAGCAGCTCGGGTGGAAGTCATCCCCAGCATTTT. Residues: CASSSGGSHPQHF. The chain joins TRBV7-2 to TRBJ1-5; unclear D gene. Germline assignment: CDR1 SGHTA and CDR2 FQGNSA. V lost 4 bases, J lost 10 bases, and 14 bases lay in between. The CDR3 totals 13 residues.

The V call is TRBV5-6, the J call TRBJ2-1; D call uncertain. The CDR3 covers 15 residues. Per the germline V gene, CDR1 is SGHDT and CDR2 is YYEEEE. The V end was cut by 0 bases, the J end by 3 bases, with 10 bases between. In DNA form, the CDR3 reads TGTGCCAGCAGCTTGGAAGAATGGGGCTACAATGAGCAGTTCTTC. Protein: CASSLEEWGYNEQFF.

The chain carries TRBV5-1 and TRBJ2-5; D assignment may be TRBD1 or TRBD2 (5 bases each). This CDR3 is 16 amino acids long. V was shortened by 0 bases and J by 9 bases, with 21 bases between the two germline ends. Germline lookup yields CDR1 SGHRS and CDR2 YFSETQ. This CDR3 is CASSLAPTSGSGSQYF. The CDR3 bases are TGCGCCAGCAGCTTGGCCCCAACATCAGGGAGTGGGTCCCAGTACTTC.

The J gene is TRBJ2-7, the V gene TRBV5-1; D uncertain. Between the trimmed V and J ends, which lost 2 bases and 3 bases, there was a span of 12 bases. Per germline, CDR1 SGHRS and CDR2 YFSETQ. The CDR3 loop spans 14 amino acids. CDR3 in DNA: TGCGCCAGCAGCTTCTTAGGCGGAAACTACGAGCAGTACTTC. It codes for CASSFLGGNYEQYF.

The chain carries TRBV20-1 and TRBJ2-2; no clear D gene. CDR3 size: 14 residues. In germline, CDR1 is DFQATT, CDR2 SNEGSKA (reference sequence). V shed 2 bases and J shed 0 bases, with 7 bases lying between them. CDR3: CSARSNANTGELFF. The CDR3, as DNA: TGCAGTGCTAGAAGCAACGCGAACACCGGGGAGCTGTTTTTT.

This clonotype was observed a handful of times. The DNA for the CDR3 is TGTGCCAGCAGGGGGCTCGAAGGAGAGCAGTACTTC. Protein sequence: CASRGLEGEQYF. The rearrangement joins TRBV28 to TRBJ2-7; TRBD1 is a possible D gene (5 bases). The length of the CDR3 is 12 residues. From germline, CDR1 is MDHEN and CDR2 SYDVKM. V dropped 6 bases and J dropped 7 bases, with 13 bases sitting between them.

The chain joins TRBV5-1 to TRBJ2-3, with 8 bases that match TRBD2. The CDR3 totals 16 residues. V dropped 3 bases and J dropped 4; count of bases not matched to a gene: 10. Germline lookup yields CDR1 SGHRS and CDR2 YFSETQ. CDR3 sequence reads: CASSSDPGLDADTQYF. The CDR3 DNA is TGCGCCAGCAGCTCCGACCCGGGACTAGACGCAGATACGCAGTATTTT.

The genes are TRBV2 and TRBJ1-1; TRBD1 matches at 9 bases. The CDR3 is made up of 12 amino acids. The junction had 6 bases not matched to a gene; V was cut back by 8 bases and J by 8 bases. Germline V gene data show CDR1 as SNHLY and CDR2 as FYNNEI. The CDR3 protein is CASGGQGREAFF. CDR3 nucleotide sequence: TGTGCCAGCGGTGGACAGGGGAGGGAAGCTTTCTTT.

The table lists this clonotype with a few counts. This chain uses TRBV18 with TRBJ1-1; D gene ambiguous. CDR3 length: 14 amino acids. Per germline, CDR1 KGHSH and CDR2 LQKENI. With 2 bases removed from V and 1 base from J, the gap between germline ends came to 8 bases. The CDR3 coding sequence is TGTGCCAGCTCACCATTGTCTTCGAACACTGAAGCTTTCTTT. As protein: CASSPLSSNTEAFF. Variable domain in full (rest from reference TRBV18 and TRBJ1-1): NAGVMQNPRHLVRRRGQEARLRCSPMKGHSHVYWYRQLPEEGLKFMVYLQKENIIDESGMPKERFSAEFPKEGPSILRIQQVVRGDSAAYFCASSPLSSNTEAFFGQGTRLTVV.

In this sample, this clonotype turned up a few times. J is TRBJ2-1 and V is TRBV6-5; D unresolved. V was cut by 4 bases and J by 7 bases, with 11 bases left in between. The CDR3 runs 13 residues. CDR1 is MNHEY, CDR2 SVGAGI, per germline. The CDR3 region has the DNA TGTGCCAGCAGTTCGATAGTCCCTAATGAGCAGTTCTTC. It yields the protein CASSSIVPNEQFF.

V and J are TRBV5-1 and TRBJ2-5; 7 bases are a match to TRBD1. V lost 4 bases, J lost 2 bases, and 5 bases stayed unmatched. The CDR3 covers 14 residues. Germline CDR1 and CDR2: SGHRS and YFSETQ. The CDR3 loop is CASSTQGLQETQYF. CDR3 nucleotides: TGCGCCAGCAGCACACAGGGGCTTCAAGAGACCCAGTACTTC.

Only a few counts were recorded for this clonotype. The chain combines TRBV5-4 with TRBJ2-2; 15 positions agree with TRBD2. The germline gives CDR1 SGHNT, CDR2 YYREEE (reference sequence). The CDR3 sequence is 16 residues long. J lost 4 bases, V lost 4 bases, and 2 bases had no gene match. Here the CDR3 DNA reads TGTGCCAGCAGCAAGGGACTAGCGGGAGGCACCGGGGAGCTGTTTTTT. Encoded protein: CASSKGLAGGTGELFF.

This clonotype was seen once. This chain connects TRBV14 to TRBJ2-5, with TRBD2 matching 11 bases. Germline CDR1 reads SGHDN; CDR2 reads FVKESK. Losses at the gene ends were 4 bases for V and 5 bases for J; bases not matched to a gene: 12. CDR3 length: 17 residues. The CDR3 region is CASSRTGKLAGVETQYF. In DNA form, the CDR3 reads TGTGCCAGCAGCCGCACAGGAAAACTAGCGGGAGTGGAGACCCAGTACTTC.

This sequence joins TRBV10-3 and TRBJ1-6, with 7 bases identical to TRBD1. Germline V CDR1 and CDR2: ENHRY, SYGVKD. This CDR3 is built from 16 residues. With V trimmed by 1 base and J by 7 bases, 7 bases remained unmatched. The CDR3: CAISEWTDRENSPLHF. The CDR3, as DNA: TGTGCCATCAGTGAGTGGACTGACAGGGAGAATTCACCCCTCCACTTT.

This clonotype showed up just once. One end of the junction fails to match germline, which may point to a read error. This sequence joins TRBV20-1 and TRBJ2-7, with 9 positions matching TRBD2. In germline, CDR1 is DFQATT, CDR2 SNEGSKA (reference sequence). The CDR3 covers 16 residues. CDR3 nucleotide sequence: TGCAGTGCGAGGCGTTTAGCGGGAGTTTTCTCCTACAAGCAGTACTTC. Its translation: CSARRLAGVFSYKQYF.

This chain connects TRBV11-2 to TRBJ2-2; D may be TRBD2 (6 bases). Trimming removed 5 bases at V and 5 bases at J, with 21 bases between. CDR1 SGHAT and CDR2 FQNNGV come from the germline V gene. The CDR3 has 17 residues. In DNA, the CDR3 is TGTGCCAGCAGCCCCCGAATGCCGGGAGCAGGGACCGGGGAGCTGTTTTTT. It codes for CASSPRMPGAGTGELFF.

This chain links TRBV6-6 with TRBJ2-1; D is perhaps TRBD1 (5 bases). With 3 bases removed from V and 12 bases from J, the gap between germline ends came to 12 bases. The CDR3 length is 12 residues. The germline V gene encodes CDR1 MNHNY and CDR2 SVGAGI (reference sequence). In DNA form, the CDR3 reads TGTGCCAGCAGTTATTGGGGCGACGTGCAGTTCTTC. Amino acid sequence: CASSYWGDVQFF.

This clonotype showed up just a few times. This chain links TRBV19 with TRBJ1-6; the D is unclear. CDR3 size: 12 residues. The ends were cut back, 3 bases at V and 8 bases at J, with 5 bases in the middle. The germline V gene has CDR1 LNHDA and CDR2 SQIVND (reference sequence). This CDR3 reads CASSIKDSPLHF. In DNA form, the CDR3 reads TGTGCCAGTAGTATCAAGGATTCACCCCTCCACTTT. The full variable domain, in which reference TRBV19 and TRBJ1-6 provide the parts outside the CDR3, is DGGITQSPKYLFRKEGQNVTLSCEQNLNHDAMYWYRQDPGQGLRLIYYSQIVNDFQKGDIAEGYSVSREKKESFPLTVTSAQKNPTAFYLCASSIKDSPLHFGNGTRLTVT.

This clonotype was seen only a few times. This sequence joins TRBV12-3 or TRBV12-4 and TRBJ2-1; tentatively, D is TRBD1 (6 bases). The V gene lost 4 bases and the J gene lost 0 bases, with 10 bases spanning the gap. This CDR3 spans 15 amino acids. Here the CDR3 reads CASSSGELSYNEQFF. The CDR3, as DNA: TGTGCCAGCAGTTCAGGGGAGCTCTCCTACAATGAGCAGTTCTTC.

The gene calls are TRBV5-5 and TRBJ2-3, with no clear D. Germline values: CDR1 SGHKS, CDR2 YYEKEE (reference sequence). V lost 1 base, J lost 2 bases, and 8 bases lay in between. The CDR3 runs 14 residues. The CDR3 here is CASSLSTITDTQYF. DNA of the CDR3: TGTGCCAGCAGCTTGTCCACGATCACAGATACGCAGTATTTT.

This CDR3 is CASSSGLAGGPSDTQYF. The DNA for the CDR3 is TGTGCCAGCAGTTCGGGACTAGCGGGAGGGCCCTCAGATACGCAGTATTTT. The V and J genes are TRBV28 and TRBJ2-3, with 16 bases that match TRBD2. The CDR3 runs 17 residues. V gave up 4 bases and J gave up 4 bases; unmatched junction bases: 5. CDR1 is MDHEN, CDR2 SYDVKM, per germline.

The gene calls are TRBV19 and TRBJ2-7; 14 bases fit TRBD2. Germline V gene data show CDR1 as LNHDA and CDR2 as SQIVND (reference sequence). This CDR3 region has 15 residues. Trimming cost V 5 bases and J 7 bases; bases outside gene matches: 7. The DNA of the CDR3 is TGTGCCAGTAGTCTCTCGGGACTAGCGGGAGTAGAGCAGTACTTC. Protein product: CASSLSGLAGVEQYF.

Note on this clonotype: A read error is likely, as this CDR3 ends without the conserved phenylalanine or tryptophan. The J gene is TRBJ2-7, the V gene TRBV28; the D gene could be TRBD1 or TRBD2 (5 bases each). CDR1 and CDR2 (germline): MDHEN, SYDVKM. V was cut by 8 bases and J by 6 bases, with 20 bases left in between. This CDR3 contains 14 residues. CDR3 loop: CASAPGSRITEQYY. CDR3 in DNA: TGTGCCAGCGCCCCAGGGAGCCGGATCACCGAGCAGTACTAC.

The genes are TRBV2 and TRBJ2-5; 8 bases are shared with TRBD1. Germline CDR1 is SNHLY and CDR2 is FYNNEI. There are 16 residues in the CDR3. With 5 bases clipped from V and 3 bases from J, the junction kept 11 bases outside the gene matches. The CDR3 DNA sequence: TGTGCCAGCAGTCCATCCGACAGGGGTCTTAAAGAGACCCAGTACTTC. Protein sequence: CASSPSDRGLKETQYF.